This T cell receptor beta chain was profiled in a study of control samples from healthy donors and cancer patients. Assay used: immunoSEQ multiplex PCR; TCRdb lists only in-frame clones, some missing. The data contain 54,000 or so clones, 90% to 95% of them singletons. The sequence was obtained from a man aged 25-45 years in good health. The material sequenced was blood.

In DNA form, the CDR3 reads TGTGCCAGCAGCGGTAGCGGGCCGGGTACAGATACGCAGTATTTT. As protein: CASSGSGPGTDTQYF. The chain recombines TRBV9 with TRBJ2-3; TRBD2 matches at 7 bases. The CDR3 sequence is 15 residues long. V dropped 3 bases and J dropped 3; count of bases not matched to a gene: 7. The V gene's germline CDR1 is SGDLS and CDR2 YYNGEE.